Included here is one T cell receptor beta chain sequence, with context. Its specificity is not known. The record originates from a study of graft-versus-host responses after intestinal transplantation. The wider study: The study gave all recipients anti-thymocyte globulin induction, then tacrolimus and steroids for about 3 years. Study-level points and caveats: GvH clones turned up in recipient marrow; some had shown up first in ileum or blood.

Data came from immunoSEQ multiplex PCR; TCRdb stores just in-frame clones and leaves some out. The data hold under 40,000 clones, with 90% to 95% observed a single time. CDR1 is LNHDA, CDR2 SQIVND, per germline (reference sequence). This CDR3 region has 13 residues. Deletions cut 7 bases from V and 2 bases from J, with 9 bases between. V is TRBV19 and J is TRBJ2-1; no reliable D call. The specimen comprised PBMCs, sampled 16 days after intestinal transplant. This sequence originates from a human patient who received an intestinal transplant, so some T cells may come from the graft donor. CDR3 sequence (DNA): TGTGCCAGTACAGGTGGCACCTACAATGAGCAGTTCTTC. This sequence encodes CASTGGTYNEQFF.